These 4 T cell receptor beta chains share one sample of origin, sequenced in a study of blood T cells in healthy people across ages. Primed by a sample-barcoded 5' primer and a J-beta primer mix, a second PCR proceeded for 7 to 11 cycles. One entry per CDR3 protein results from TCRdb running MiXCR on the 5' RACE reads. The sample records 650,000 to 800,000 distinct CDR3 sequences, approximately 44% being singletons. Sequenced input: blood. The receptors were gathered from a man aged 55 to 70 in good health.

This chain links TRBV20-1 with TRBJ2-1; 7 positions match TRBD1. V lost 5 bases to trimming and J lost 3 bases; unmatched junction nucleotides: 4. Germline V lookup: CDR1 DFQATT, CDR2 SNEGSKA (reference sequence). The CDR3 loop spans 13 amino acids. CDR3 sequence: CSALRTGYNEQFF. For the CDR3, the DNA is TGCAGTGCTCTCCGGACAGGCTACAATGAGCAGTTCTTC.

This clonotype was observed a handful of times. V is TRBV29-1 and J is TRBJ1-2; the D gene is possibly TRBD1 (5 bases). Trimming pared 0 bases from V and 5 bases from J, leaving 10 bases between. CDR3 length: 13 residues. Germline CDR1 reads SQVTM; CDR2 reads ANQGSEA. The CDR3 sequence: CSVEDRGSYGYTF. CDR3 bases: TGCAGCGTTGAAGATAGGGGCAGTTATGGCTACACCTTC. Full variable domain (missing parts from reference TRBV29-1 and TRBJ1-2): SAVISQKPSRDICQRGTSLTIQCQVDSQVTMMFWYRQQPGQSLTLIATANQGSEATYESGFVIDKFPISRPNLTFSTLTVSNMSPEDSSIYLCSVEDRGSYGYTFGSGTRLTVV.

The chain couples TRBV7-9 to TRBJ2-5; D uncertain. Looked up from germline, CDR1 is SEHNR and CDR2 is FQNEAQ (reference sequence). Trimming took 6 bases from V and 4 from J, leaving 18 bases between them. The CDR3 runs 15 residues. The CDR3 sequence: CASRSQGLSRETQYF. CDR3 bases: TGTGCCAGCAGATCACAAGGTCTGTCTAGAGAGACCCAGTACTTC. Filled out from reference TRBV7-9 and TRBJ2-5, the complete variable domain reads DTGVSQNPRHKITKRGQNVTFRCDPISEHNRLYWYRQTLGQGPEFLTYFQNEAQLEKSRLLSDRFSAERPKGSFSTLEIQRTEQGDSAMYLCASRSQGLSRETQYFGPGTRLLVL.

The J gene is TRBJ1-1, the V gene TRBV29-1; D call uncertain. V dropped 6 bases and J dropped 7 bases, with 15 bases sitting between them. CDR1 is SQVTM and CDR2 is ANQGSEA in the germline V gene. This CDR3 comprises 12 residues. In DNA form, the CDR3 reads TGCAGCGTCGCTCCGGGTTTAGGTGAAGCTTTCTTT. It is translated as CSVAPGLGEAFF. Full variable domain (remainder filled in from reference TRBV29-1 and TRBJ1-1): SAVISQKPSRDICQRGTSLTIQCQVDSQVTMMFWYRQQPGQSLTLIATANQGSEATYESGFVIDKFPISRPNLTFSTLTVSNMSPEDSSIYLCSVAPGLGEAFFGQGTRLTVV.